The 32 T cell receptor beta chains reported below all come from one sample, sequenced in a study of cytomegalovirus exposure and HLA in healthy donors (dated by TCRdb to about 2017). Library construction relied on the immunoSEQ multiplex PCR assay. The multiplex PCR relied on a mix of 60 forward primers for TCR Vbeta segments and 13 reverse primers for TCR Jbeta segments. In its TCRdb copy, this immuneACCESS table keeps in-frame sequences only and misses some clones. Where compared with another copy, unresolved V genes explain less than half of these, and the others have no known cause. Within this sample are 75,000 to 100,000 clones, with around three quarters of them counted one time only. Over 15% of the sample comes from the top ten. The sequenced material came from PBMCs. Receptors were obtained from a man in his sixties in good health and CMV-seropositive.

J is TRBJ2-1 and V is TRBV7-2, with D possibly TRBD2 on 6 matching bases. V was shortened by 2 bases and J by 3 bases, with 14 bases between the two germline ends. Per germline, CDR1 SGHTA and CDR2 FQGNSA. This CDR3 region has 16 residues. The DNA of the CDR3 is TGTGCCAGCAGCTTAACATCGGGCGGGGTCTACAATGAGCAGTTCTTC. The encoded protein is CASSLTSGGVYNEQFF.

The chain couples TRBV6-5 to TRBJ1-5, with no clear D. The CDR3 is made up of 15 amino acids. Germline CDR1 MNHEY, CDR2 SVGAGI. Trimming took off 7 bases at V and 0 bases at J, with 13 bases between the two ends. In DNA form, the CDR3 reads TGTGCCAGCAATGAGGCGGGAAATAGCAATCAGCCCCAGCATTTT. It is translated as CASNEAGNSNQPQHF.

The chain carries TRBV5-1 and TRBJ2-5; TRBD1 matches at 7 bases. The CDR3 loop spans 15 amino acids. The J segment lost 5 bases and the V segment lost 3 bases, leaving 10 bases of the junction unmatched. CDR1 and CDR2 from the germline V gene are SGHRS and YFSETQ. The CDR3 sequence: CASSSTGTASETQYF. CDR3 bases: TGCGCCAGCAGCTCGACCGGGACAGCCAGTGAGACCCAGTACTTC.

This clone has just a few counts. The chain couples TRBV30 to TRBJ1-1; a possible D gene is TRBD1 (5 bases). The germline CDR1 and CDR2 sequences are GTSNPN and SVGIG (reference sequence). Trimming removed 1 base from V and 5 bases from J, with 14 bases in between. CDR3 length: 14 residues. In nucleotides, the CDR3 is TGTGCCTGGAGTGATGGAGGGGCTGAAACTGAAGCTTTCTTT. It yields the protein CAWSDGGAETEAFF.

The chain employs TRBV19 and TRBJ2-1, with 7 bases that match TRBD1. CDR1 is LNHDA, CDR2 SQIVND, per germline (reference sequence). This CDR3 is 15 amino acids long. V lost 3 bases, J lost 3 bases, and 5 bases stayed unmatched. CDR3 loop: CASSMETGIYNEQFF. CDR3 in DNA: TGTGCCAGTAGTATGGAGACAGGGATCTACAATGAGCAGTTCTTC.

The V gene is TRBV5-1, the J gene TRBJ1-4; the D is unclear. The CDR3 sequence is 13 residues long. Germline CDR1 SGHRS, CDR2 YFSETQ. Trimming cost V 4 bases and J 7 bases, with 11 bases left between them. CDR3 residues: CASSPEVGEKLFF. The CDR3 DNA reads TGCGCCAGCAGCCCCGAGGTGGGTGAAAAACTGTTTTTT.

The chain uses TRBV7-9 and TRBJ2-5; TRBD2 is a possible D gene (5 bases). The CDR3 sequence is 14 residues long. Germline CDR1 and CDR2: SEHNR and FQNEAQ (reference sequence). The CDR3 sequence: CATEGGGGRETQYF. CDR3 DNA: TGTGCTACCGAGGGCGGTGGAGGTCGAGAGACCCAGTACTTC.

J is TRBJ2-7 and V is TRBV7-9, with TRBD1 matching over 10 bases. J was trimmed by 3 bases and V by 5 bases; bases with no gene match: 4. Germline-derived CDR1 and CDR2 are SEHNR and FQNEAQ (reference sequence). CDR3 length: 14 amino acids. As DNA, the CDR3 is TGTGCCAGCAGCCCCGGACAGGGGGGCTACGAGCAGTACTTC. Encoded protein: CASSPGQGGYEQYF.

The chain's CDR3 is CSVGRTVGTANEQFF. The CDR3 region has the DNA TGCAGCGTTGGCCGGACGGTCGGGACAGCCAATGAGCAGTTCTTC. V usage is TRBV29-1 and J usage is TRBJ2-1; 7 positions match TRBD1. V was pared by 4 bases and J by 6 bases, with 12 bases of the junction left unmatched. From germline, CDR1 is SQVTM and CDR2 ANQGSEA. The CDR3 extends over 15 amino acids.

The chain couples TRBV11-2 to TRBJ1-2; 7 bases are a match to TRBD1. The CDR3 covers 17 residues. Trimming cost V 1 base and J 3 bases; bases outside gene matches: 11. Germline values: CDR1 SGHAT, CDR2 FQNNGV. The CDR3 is CASSLVGGRQGDYGYTF. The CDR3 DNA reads TGTGCCAGCAGCTTAGTGGGTGGGAGACAGGGAGACTATGGCTACACCTTC.

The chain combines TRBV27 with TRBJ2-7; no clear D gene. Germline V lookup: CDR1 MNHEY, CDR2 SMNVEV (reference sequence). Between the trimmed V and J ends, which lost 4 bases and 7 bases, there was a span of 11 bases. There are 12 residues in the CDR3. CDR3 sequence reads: CASSSPPLEQYF. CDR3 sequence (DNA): TGTGCCAGCAGTTCCCCCCCCCTAGAGCAGTACTTC.

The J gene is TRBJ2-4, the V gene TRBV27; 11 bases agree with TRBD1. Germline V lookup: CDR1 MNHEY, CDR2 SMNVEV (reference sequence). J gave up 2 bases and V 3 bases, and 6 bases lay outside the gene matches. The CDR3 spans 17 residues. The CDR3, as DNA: TGTGCCAGCAGTTTCAGAGGACAGGGGGCTACCAAAAACATTCAGTACTTC. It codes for CASSFRGQGATKNIQYF.

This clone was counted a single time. In DNA form, the CDR3 reads TGCGCCAGCAGTCAGCGGGACAGAGCTTACGAGCAGTACTTC. It encodes CASSQRDRAYEQYF. The chain carries TRBV23-1 and TRBJ2-7; tentatively, D is TRBD1 (7 bases). TRBV23-1 is given ORF status, its function remaining uncertain. The CDR3 sequence is 14 residues long. The ends were cut back, 3 bases at V and 4 bases at J, with 13 bases in the middle.

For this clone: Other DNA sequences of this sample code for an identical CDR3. CDR3 sequence (DNA): TGCAGCGTCATGGATATAGGGGGGGCCCGTTCCGCCTCCTACAATGAGCAGTTCTTC. It yields the protein CSVMDIGGARSASYNEQFF. The genes are TRBV29-1 and TRBJ2-1; D possibly corresponds to TRBD2 (7 bases). The CDR3 totals 19 residues. With 6 bases removed from V and 0 bases from J, the gap between germline ends came to 27 bases. Germline V lookup: CDR1 SQVTM, CDR2 ANQGSEA.

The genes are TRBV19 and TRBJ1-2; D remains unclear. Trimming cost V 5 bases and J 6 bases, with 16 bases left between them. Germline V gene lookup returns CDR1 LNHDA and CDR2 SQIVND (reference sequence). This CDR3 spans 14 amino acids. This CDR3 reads CASSPPSPGNGYTF. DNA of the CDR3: TGTGCCAGTAGTCCACCCTCCCCCGGGAATGGCTACACCTTC.

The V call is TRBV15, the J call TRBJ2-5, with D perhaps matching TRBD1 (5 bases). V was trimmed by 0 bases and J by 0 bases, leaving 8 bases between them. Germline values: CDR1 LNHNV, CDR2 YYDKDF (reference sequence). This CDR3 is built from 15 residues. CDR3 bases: TGTGCCACCAGCAGAGATCCAGGGAACCAAGAGACCCAGTACTTC. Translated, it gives CATSRDPGNQETQYF. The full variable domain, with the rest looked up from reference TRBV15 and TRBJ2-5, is DAMVIQNPRYQVTQFGKPVTLSCSQTLNHNVMYWYQQKSSQAPKLLFHYYDKDFNNEADTPDNFQSRRPNTSFCFLDIRSPGLGDTAMYLCATSRDPGNQETQYFGPGTRLLVL.

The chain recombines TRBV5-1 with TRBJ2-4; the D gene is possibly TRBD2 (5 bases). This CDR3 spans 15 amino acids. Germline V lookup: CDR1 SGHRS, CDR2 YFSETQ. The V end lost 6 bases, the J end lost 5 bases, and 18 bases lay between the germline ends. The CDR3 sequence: CASTRPRATQNIQYF. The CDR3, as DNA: TGCGCCAGCACCAGACCGAGGGCCACCCAAAACATTCAGTACTTC.

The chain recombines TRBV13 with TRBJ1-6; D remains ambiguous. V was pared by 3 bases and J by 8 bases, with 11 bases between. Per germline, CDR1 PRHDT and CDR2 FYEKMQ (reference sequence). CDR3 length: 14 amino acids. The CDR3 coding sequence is TGTGCCAGCAGCTTCCGGGATCCCTATTCACCCCTCCACTTT. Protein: CASSFRDPYSPLHF.

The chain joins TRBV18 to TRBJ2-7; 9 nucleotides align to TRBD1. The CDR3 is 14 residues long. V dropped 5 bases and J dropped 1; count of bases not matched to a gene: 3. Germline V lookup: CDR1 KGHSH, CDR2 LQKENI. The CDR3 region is CASSDRGGSYEQYF. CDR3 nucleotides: TGTGCCAGCTCAGACAGGGGGGGTTCCTACGAGCAGTACTTC.

The CDR3 DNA sequence: TGTGCCAGCAGCGTTACCGGCGGGATCTCCTACGAGCAGTACTTC. Translating gives CASSVTGGISYEQYF. This chain connects TRBV11-2 to TRBJ2-5; a possible D gene is TRBD2 (6 bases). Matching the DNA end better, TRBJ2-7 makes the J call doubtful. Looked up from germline, CDR1 is SGHAT and CDR2 is FQNNGV. The CDR3 totals 15 residues.

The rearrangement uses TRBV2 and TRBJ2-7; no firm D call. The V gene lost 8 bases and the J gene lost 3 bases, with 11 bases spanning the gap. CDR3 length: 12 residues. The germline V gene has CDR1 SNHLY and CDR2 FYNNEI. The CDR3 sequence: CASRVTLYEQYF. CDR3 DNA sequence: TGTGCCAGCCGGGTCACGCTCTACGAGCAGTACTTC.

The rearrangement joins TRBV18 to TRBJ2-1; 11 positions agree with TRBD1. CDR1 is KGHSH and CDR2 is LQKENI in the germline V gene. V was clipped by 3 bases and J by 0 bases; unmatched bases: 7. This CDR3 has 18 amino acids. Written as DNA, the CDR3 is TGTGCCAGCTCACCTCCGGGGACAGGGGGTAGCTCCTACAATGAGCAGTTCTTC. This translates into CASSPPGTGGSSYNEQFF.

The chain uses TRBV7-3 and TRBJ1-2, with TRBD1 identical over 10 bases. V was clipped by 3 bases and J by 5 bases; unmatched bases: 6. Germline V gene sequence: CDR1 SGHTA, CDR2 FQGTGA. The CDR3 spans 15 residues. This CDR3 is CASSLTGTGVYGYTF. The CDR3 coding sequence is TGTGCCAGCAGCTTGACCGGGACAGGGGTTTATGGCTACACCTTC.

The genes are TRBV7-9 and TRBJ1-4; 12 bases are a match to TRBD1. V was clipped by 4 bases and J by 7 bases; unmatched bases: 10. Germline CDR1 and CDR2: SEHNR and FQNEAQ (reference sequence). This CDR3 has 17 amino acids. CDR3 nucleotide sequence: TGTGCCAGCAGCTCCCGGGACAGGGGGCGATTCTCTGAAAAACTGTTTTTT. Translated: CASSSRDRGRFSEKLFF.

The CDR3 DNA follows: TGTGCCAGCAGCCTGGGACAGGGGTGGGCTCTCGGCACAGATACGCAGTATTTT. Amino acids: CASSLGQGWALGTDTQYF. This sequence joins TRBV5-4 and TRBJ2-3, with 10 bases fitting TRBD1. In germline, CDR1 is SGHNT, CDR2 YYREEE (reference sequence). The CDR3 is 18 amino acids. The trim removed 4 bases at V and 1 base at J, leaving 12 bases unmatched.

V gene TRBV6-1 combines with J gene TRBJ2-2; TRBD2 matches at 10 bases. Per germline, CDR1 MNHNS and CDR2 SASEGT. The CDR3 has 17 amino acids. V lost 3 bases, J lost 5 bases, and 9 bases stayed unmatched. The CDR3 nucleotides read TGTGCCAGCAGTGAGGCAGCGGGGGGGCTGGGGACCGGGGAGCTGTTTTTT. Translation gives CASSEAAGGLGTGELFF.

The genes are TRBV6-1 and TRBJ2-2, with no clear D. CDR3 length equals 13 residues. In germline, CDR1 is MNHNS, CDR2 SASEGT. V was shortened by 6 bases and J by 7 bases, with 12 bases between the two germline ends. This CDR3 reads CASSFWAGGELFF. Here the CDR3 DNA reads TGTGCCAGCAGCTTCTGGGCTGGCGGGGAGCTGTTTTTT.

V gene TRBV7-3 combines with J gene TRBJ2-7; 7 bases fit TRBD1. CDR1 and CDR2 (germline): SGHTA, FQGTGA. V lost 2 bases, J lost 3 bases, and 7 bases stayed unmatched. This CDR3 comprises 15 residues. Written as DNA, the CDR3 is TGTGCCAGCAGCTTATCCCCGGGACAGTTCTACGAGCAGTACTTC. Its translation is CASSLSPGQFYEQYF.

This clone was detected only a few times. The CDR3 region has the DNA TGCGCCAGCAGCCGTGGACAGACTAACACTGAAGCTTTCTTT. Its translation is CASSRGQTNTEAFF. This chain connects TRBV5-1 to TRBJ1-1; D might be TRBD1 (6 bases). Germline values: CDR1 SGHRS, CDR2 YFSETQ. V lost 4 bases to trimming and J lost 2 bases, with 12 bases between them. The CDR3 runs 14 residues. The variable domain in full, with the rest retrieved from reference TRBV5-1 and TRBJ1-1, is KAGVTQTPRYLIKTRGQQVTLSCSPISGHRSVSWYQQTPGQGLQFLFEYFSETQRNKGNFPGRFSGRQFSNSRSEMNVSTLELGDSALYLCASSRGQTNTEAFFGQGTRLTVV.

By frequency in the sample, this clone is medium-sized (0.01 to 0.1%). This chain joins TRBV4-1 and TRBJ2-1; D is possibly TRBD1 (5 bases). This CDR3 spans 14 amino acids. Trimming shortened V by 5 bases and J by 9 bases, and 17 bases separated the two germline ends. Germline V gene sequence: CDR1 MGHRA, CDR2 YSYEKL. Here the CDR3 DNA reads TGCGCCAGCAGCACCGACAGTGAGGCCAGTGAGCAGTTCTTC. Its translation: CASSTDSEASEQFF.

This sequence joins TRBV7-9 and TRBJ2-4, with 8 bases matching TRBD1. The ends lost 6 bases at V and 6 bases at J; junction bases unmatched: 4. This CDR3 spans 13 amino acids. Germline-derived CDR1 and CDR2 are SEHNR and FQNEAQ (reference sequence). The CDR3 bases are TGTGCCAGCAGTAGACAGGGGAGAAACATTCAGTACTTC. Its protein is CASSRQGRNIQYF.

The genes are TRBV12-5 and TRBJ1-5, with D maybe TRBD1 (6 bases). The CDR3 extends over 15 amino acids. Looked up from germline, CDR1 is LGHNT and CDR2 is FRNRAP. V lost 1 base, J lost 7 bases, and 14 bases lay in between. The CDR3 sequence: CASGLGSRGGQPQHF. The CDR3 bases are TGTGCTAGTGGTTTGGGTAGCAGGGGTGGGCAGCCCCAGCATTTT.